Shown below are 32 T cell receptor beta chains from a single sample sequenced in a study of blood T cell repertoires in COVID-19. Profiling relied on immunoSEQ multiplex PCR, and the TCRdb table lists in-frame clones only, not all of them. The sample consists of some 230,000 clones, roughly 84% of them appearing once. The sample consisted of peripheral blood. Every receptor here comes from a man aged 45-60 years who had recovered from COVID-19.

This clone appeared a single time. V and J are TRBV3-1 (or the pseudogene TRBV3-2) and TRBJ2-1, with 10 nucleotides matching TRBD2. The J segment lost 4 bases and the V segment lost 5 bases, leaving 8 bases of the junction unmatched. Germline values: CDR1 LGHDT, CDR2 YNNKEL (reference sequence). The CDR3 runs 16 residues. The CDR3 is CASSRIGLADYNEQFF. For the CDR3, the DNA is TGTGCCAGCAGCAGGATAGGACTAGCGGATTACAATGAGCAGTTCTTC.

This chain links TRBV9 with TRBJ2-2; TRBD1 matches 12 bases. This CDR3 comprises 19 residues. The J segment lost 7 bases and the V segment lost 2 bases, leaving 15 bases of the junction unmatched. CDR1 SGDLS and CDR2 YYNGEE come from the germline V gene. CDR3 in amino acids: CASSVLPGTGGVRGGELFF. The CDR3 region has the DNA TGTGCCAGCAGCGTCTTACCCGGGACAGGGGGCGTACGGGGCGGGGAGCTGTTTTTT.

This clone was observed a handful of times. This rearrangement joins TRBV7-6 to TRBJ1-5; D unclear. The CDR3 is made up of 18 amino acids. V was shortened by 5 bases and J by 4 bases, with 24 bases between the two germline ends. CDR1 and CDR2 from the germline V gene are SGHVS and FNYEAQ. CDR3 amino acids: CASSEIVRTQVENQPQHF. DNA for the CDR3: TGTGCCAGCAGCGAAATAGTGCGCACCCAAGTTGAGAATCAGCCCCAGCATTTT.

The V call is TRBV7-6, the J call TRBJ2-6, with D perhaps matching TRBD2 (5 bases). CDR3 length: 20 amino acids. Germline V CDR1 and CDR2: SGHVS, FNYEAQ. Between the trimmed V and J ends, which lost 7 bases and 0 bases, there was a span of 25 bases. CDR3 residues: CASTIRQTGIPSSGANVLTF. The CDR3 DNA is TGTGCCAGCACCATTCGTCAAACGGGGATTCCTAGCTCTGGGGCCAACGTCCTGACTTTC.

This clone was picked up a small number of times. The chain carries TRBV18 and TRBJ2-7; 7 bases are shared with TRBD1. The V segment lost 3 bases and the J segment 2 bases; nucleotides outside the gene matches: 13. Germline CDR1 KGHSH, CDR2 LQKENI. CDR3 length equals 17 residues. The CDR3 sequence is CASSPQRSPGGTYEQYF. In nucleotides, the CDR3 is TGTGCCAGCTCACCCCAACGGTCCCCAGGGGGAACCTACGAGCAGTACTTC.

The chain is built from TRBV27 and TRBJ2-7; 10 bases fit TRBD2. With V trimmed by 5 bases and J by 4 bases, 8 bases remained unmatched. From germline, CDR1 is MNHEY and CDR2 SMNVEV (reference sequence). The CDR3 runs to 15 residues. CDR3 nucleotide sequence: TGTGCCAGCAGTCCAACTAGCGGGATGTATTACGAGCAGTACTTC. Translation: CASSPTSGMYYEQYF.

The V and J genes are TRBV18 and TRBJ2-7, with 9 bases matching TRBD1. This CDR3 spans 15 amino acids. Unmatched junction bases numbered 5, after V lost 4 bases and J lost 1 base. Germline V lookup: CDR1 KGHSH, CDR2 LQKENI. The CDR3 bases are TGTGCCAGCTCACTAGACAGGGGGGGTTCCTACGAGCAGTACTTC. This gives the protein CASSLDRGGSYEQYF.

The J gene is TRBJ1-4, the V gene TRBV28, with a possible D match to TRBD1 (5 bases). Germline CDR1 reads MDHEN; CDR2 reads SYDVKM. This CDR3 is built from 14 residues. V shed 2 bases and J shed 6 bases, with 10 bases lying between them. The CDR3 DNA follows: TGTGCCAGCAGTTTACGGGGGAGTGATGAAAAACTGTTTTTT. Its translation is CASSLRGSDEKLFF.

The J gene is TRBJ2-3, the V gene TRBV6-4, with D possibly being TRBD1 (6 bases). The V gene lost 2 bases and the J gene lost 4 bases, with 10 bases spanning the gap. The CDR3 length is 14 residues. From germline, CDR1 is MRHNA and CDR2 SNTAGT. The CDR3 region has the DNA TGTGCCAGCAGTGACGGGGGCCCCGCAGATACGCAGTATTTT. The encoded protein is CASSDGGPADTQYF.

J is TRBJ1-2 and V is TRBV9, with TRBD1 matching 9 bases. Germline-derived CDR1 and CDR2 are SGDLS and YYNGEE. The J segment lost 6 bases and the V segment lost 4 bases, leaving 7 bases of the junction unmatched. The CDR3 length is 14 residues. The CDR3 protein is CASSLPTGGNGYTF. Written as DNA, the CDR3 is TGTGCCAGCAGCCTTCCGACAGGGGGAAATGGCTACACCTTC.

This clone was picked up many times. This chain connects TRBV29-1 to TRBJ2-7, with 13 bases identical to TRBD2. The germline V gene has CDR1 SQVTM and CDR2 ANQGSEA. The CDR3 loop spans 13 amino acids. Trimming at V came to 7 bases and at J to 6 bases, leaving 6 bases not matched to a gene. The CDR3 DNA sequence: TGCAGCGCGGGACTAGCGGGACATACCGAGCAGTACTTC. It translates to CSAGLAGHTEQYF.

This chain links TRBV28 with TRBJ1-2; TRBD1 might be the D (5 bases). This CDR3 has 14 amino acids. Trimming took 1 base from V and 7 from J, leaving 13 bases between them. Germline CDR1 is MDHEN and CDR2 is SYDVKM. As DNA, the CDR3 is TGTGCCAGCAGTTTATCCCAGGGTAACGGTGGCTACACCTTC. Translating gives CASSLSQGNGGYTF.

The chain uses TRBV19 and TRBJ1-6; a possible D gene is TRBD1 (5 bases). This CDR3 contains 15 residues. V lost 4 bases, J lost 9 bases, and 16 bases lay in between. The germline gives CDR1 LNHDA, CDR2 SQIVND (reference sequence). DNA for the CDR3: TGTGCCAGTAGTACTGCGGGGCCCGGAGGTTCACCCCTCCACTTT. Translated, it gives CASSTAGPGGSPLHF.

The chain couples TRBV25-1 to TRBJ2-6; 8 nucleotides line up with TRBD1. The CDR3 has 17 amino acids. CDR1 and CDR2 (germline): MGHDK, SYGVNS. With 6 bases clipped from V and 1 base from J, the junction kept 8 bases outside the gene matches. The CDR3 DNA follows: TGTGCCAGCAGGGGAACAGGGGGTCCGTCTGGGGCCAACGTCCTGACTTTC. Amino acids: CASRGTGGPSGANVLTF.

The chain combines TRBV19 with TRBJ1-3; weak D call: TRBD1 (6 bases). CDR1 is LNHDA and CDR2 is SQIVND in the germline V gene (reference sequence). V lost 11 bases to trimming and J lost 0 bases, with 17 bases between them. The CDR3 loop spans 15 amino acids. The CDR3 sequence: CASSRTDSSGNTIYF. In nucleotides, the CDR3 is TGTGCCTCATCACGGACAGATAGCTCTGGAAACACCATATATTTT.

The rearrangement joins TRBV15 to TRBJ2-3; TRBD2 aligns across 10 bases. Trimming at V came to 2 bases and at J to 5 bases, leaving 1 base not matched to a gene. Germline CDR1 reads LNHNV; CDR2 reads YYDKDF (reference sequence). This CDR3 is built from 14 residues. The CDR3 DNA is TGTGCCACCAGCAGAAGCGGGAGGGTAGATACGCAGTATTTT. This codes for CATSRSGRVDTQYF.

The rearrangement joins TRBV12-5 to TRBJ2-1; 10 bases match TRBD1. The V gene's germline CDR1 is LGHNT and CDR2 FRNRAP. V lost 2 bases and J lost 6; bases outside the gene matches: 7. This CDR3 contains 16 residues. CDR3 bases: TGTGCTAGTGGTTTGCAAACGGGACAGGGGTCCAATGAGCAGTTCTTC. Protein: CASGLQTGQGSNEQFF.

The chain uses TRBV2 and TRBJ2-3; 7 positions match TRBD2. Germline V gene data show CDR1 as SNHLY and CDR2 as FYNNEI. V lost 5 bases, J lost 3 bases, and 5 bases stayed unmatched. The CDR3 extends over 14 amino acids. CDR3 protein: CASSLGLPTDTQYF. The CDR3, as DNA: TGTGCCAGCAGTTTGGGACTACCTACAGATACGCAGTATTTT.

This clone has only a few counts. The chain carries TRBV11-3 and TRBJ2-7; 11 bases match TRBD2. The CDR3 spans 15 residues. V lost 5 bases to trimming and J lost 2 bases; unmatched junction nucleotides: 5. The germline CDR1 and CDR2 sequences are SGHNT and YENEEA. In DNA, the CDR3 is TGTGCCAGCAGCCCCGGGACTAGCGGCCCCTACGAGCAGTACTTC. The encoded protein is CASSPGTSGPYEQYF.

The V call is TRBV27, the J call TRBJ2-7; possibly TRBD2 for D (5 bases). The CDR3 is 14 amino acids. V lost 8 bases and J 0 bases, leaving 14 bases between the germline ends. Germline loops: CDR1 MNHEY, CDR2 SMNVEV (reference sequence). Here the CDR3 DNA reads TGTGCCAGCCGCGGTGTTAGCGCCTCCTACGAGCAGTACTTC. It encodes CASRGVSASYEQYF.

The chain is built from TRBV6-1 and TRBJ2-1, with TRBD2 identical over 9 bases. The length of the CDR3 is 14 residues. Germline lookup yields CDR1 MNHNS and CDR2 SASEGT. V gave up 0 bases and J gave up 15 bases; unmatched junction bases: 9. The chain's CDR3 is CASSEAGREGRPFF. CDR3 DNA sequence: TGTGCCAGCAGTGAAGCAGGGCGGGAGGGCCGGCCGTTCTTC.

V and J are TRBV6-5 and TRBJ1-1, with D maybe TRBD1 (5 bases). V lost 0 bases and J 3 bases, leaving 8 bases between the germline ends. The germline gives CDR1 MNHEY, CDR2 SVGAGI. There are 14 residues in the CDR3. CDR3 sequence reads: CASSYSSGHTEAFF. The CDR3 DNA follows: TGTGCCAGCAGTTACTCTTCAGGGCACACTGAAGCTTTCTTT.

This rearrangement joins TRBV13 to TRBJ2-2; 9 bases are a match to TRBD2. This CDR3 contains 14 residues. Germline V gene data show CDR1 as PRHDT and CDR2 as FYEKMQ (reference sequence). Unmatched junction bases numbered 4, after V lost 5 bases and J lost 6 bases. The CDR3 sequence: CASSHGTSSGELFF. Written as DNA, the CDR3 is TGTGCCAGCAGCCACGGGACTAGCTCCGGGGAGCTGTTTTTT.

The genes are TRBV7-9 and TRBJ2-1; D is perhaps TRBD1 (7 bases). Per the germline V gene, CDR1 is SEHNR and CDR2 is FQNEAQ (reference sequence). The CDR3 has 17 amino acids. Trimming stripped 4 bases from V and 1 base from J, with 17 bases between. The CDR3 DNA is TGTGCCAGCAGCTCTCCCAGACAGGGAGGATCCTACAATGAGCAGTTCTTC. Amino acid sequence: CASSSPRQGGSYNEQFF.

Comments on this clone: Additional DNA sequences in this sample encode the identical CDR3. The rearrangement joins TRBV18 to TRBJ1-1, with 8 positions matching TRBD1. Trimming took 5 bases from V and 4 from J; bases not matched to a gene: 6. Germline CDR1 is KGHSH and CDR2 is LQKENI. This CDR3 has 14 residues. The CDR3 protein is CASSTDRAGTEAFF. CDR3 nucleotide sequence: TGTGCCAGCTCAACGGACAGGGCGGGCACTGAAGCTTTCTTT.

The chain combines TRBV7-6 with TRBJ2-3; 10 positions agree with TRBD1. The CDR3 totals 15 residues. Germline CDR1 is SGHVS and CDR2 is FNYEAQ. V gave up 5 bases and J gave up 4 bases; unmatched junction bases: 6. CDR3 coding DNA: TGTGCCAGCAGCCAGGACAGGGGGAGGTCAGATACGCAGTATTTT. Protein sequence: CASSQDRGRSDTQYF.

The chain employs TRBV6-5 and TRBJ1-6; perhaps TRBD1 as D (6 bases). CDR1 and CDR2 (germline): MNHEY, SVGAGI. V was clipped by 6 bases and J by 4 bases, with 10 bases between them. The CDR3 runs to 14 residues. The CDR3 DNA is TGTGCCAGCAGGAGTCAGGGGTATAATTCACCCCTCCACTTT. This translates into CASRSQGYNSPLHF.

This chain joins TRBV12-1 and TRBJ2-5; the table gives TRBD2 as D, unverified against the DNA. TRBV12-1 is a documented pseudogene. The CDR3 has 15 amino acids. This CDR3 is CASTTSGVYQETQYF. The CDR3 bases are TGTGCCAGCACGACTAGCGGGGTGTACCAAGAGACCCAGTACTTC.

This sequence joins TRBV6-2 or TRBV6-3 and TRBJ2-1; D perhaps matches TRBD2 (5 bases). There are 19 residues in the CDR3. Per the germline V gene, CDR1 is MNHEY and CDR2 is SVGEGT. Trimming shortened V by 0 bases and J by 1 base, and 19 bases separated the two germline ends. The CDR3 loop reads CASSYSEDTTRQSYNEQFF. The CDR3, as DNA: TGTGCCAGCAGTTACTCGGAAGATACTACTAGGCAGTCCTACAATGAGCAGTTCTTC.

V usage is TRBV27 and J usage is TRBJ2-1; maybe TRBD2 (5 bases). Germline V gene lookup returns CDR1 MNHEY and CDR2 SMNVEV (reference sequence). The CDR3 runs to 12 residues. The V gene lost 3 bases and the J gene lost 7 bases, with 7 bases spanning the gap. CDR3 loop: CASSFPGNEQFF. The DNA of the CDR3 is TGTGCCAGCAGTTTCCCGGGGAATGAGCAGTTCTTC.

The chain links TRBV28 to TRBJ2-3; a weak D match, TRBD1 (5 bases). Germline V gives CDR1 MDHEN, CDR2 SYDVKM. The CDR3 contains 13 residues. V was clipped by 8 bases and J by 3 bases, with 12 bases between them. CDR3 residues: CASFQGGTDTQYF. DNA of the CDR3: TGTGCCAGCTTTCAGGGTGGAACAGATACGCAGTATTTT.

This clone was seen just once. The gene calls are TRBV2 and TRBJ2-5; 8 bases match TRBD2. Losses at the gene ends were 4 bases for V and 5 bases for J; bases not matched to a gene: 12. Germline CDR1 reads SNHLY; CDR2 reads FYNNEI. This CDR3 is built from 16 residues. CDR3 in DNA: TGTGCCAGCAGTGTCGGCGGGAGGCCCGGGTTGGAGACCCAGTACTTC. Amino acids: CASSVGGRPGLETQYF.